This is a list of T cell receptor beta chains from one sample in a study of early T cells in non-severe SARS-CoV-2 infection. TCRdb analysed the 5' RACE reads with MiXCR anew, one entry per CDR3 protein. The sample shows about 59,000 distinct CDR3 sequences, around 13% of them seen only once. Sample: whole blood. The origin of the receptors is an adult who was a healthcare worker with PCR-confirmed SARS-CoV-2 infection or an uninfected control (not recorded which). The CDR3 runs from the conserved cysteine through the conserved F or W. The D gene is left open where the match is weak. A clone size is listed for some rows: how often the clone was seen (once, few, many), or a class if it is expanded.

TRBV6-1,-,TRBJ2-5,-,TGTGCCAGCAGCAGAAGCCCGCGTGGTGAGACCCAGTACTTC,CASSRSPRGETQYF
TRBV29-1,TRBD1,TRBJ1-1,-,TGCAGCGCTACGGGACAGGCTGAAGCTTTCTTT,CSATGQAEAFF
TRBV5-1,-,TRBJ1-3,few,TGCGCCAGCAGCCCTGGCGGGCAGGGACTGGAATTTGGAAACACCATATATTTT,CASSPGGQGLEFGNTIYF
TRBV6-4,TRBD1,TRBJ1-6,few,TGTGCCAGCAGTGACTCGACAGGGGGCTCACCCCTCCACTTT,CASSDSTGGSPLHF
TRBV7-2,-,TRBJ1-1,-,TGTGCCAGCAGCTCCCCTTCTGGGCGGGAGGCTTTCTTT,CASSSPSGREAFF
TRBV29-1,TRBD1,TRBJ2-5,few,TGCAGCGGAGGACAGGGCCGGGAGACCCAGTACTTC,CSGGQGRETQYF
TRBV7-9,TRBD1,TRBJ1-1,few,TGTGCCAGCAGCTTCCCGGGACAGGGGGCTATCGAAGCTTTCTTT,CASSFPGQGAIEAFF
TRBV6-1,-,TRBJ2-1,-,TGTGCCAGCAGCAGGGTTCGGGATGAGCAGTTCTTC,CASSRVRDEQFF
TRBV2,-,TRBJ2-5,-,TGTGCCAGCAGTGGGGCACCTCCCCCACAAGAGACCCAGTACTTC,CASSGAPPPQETQYF
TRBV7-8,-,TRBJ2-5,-,TGTGCCAGCAGCTCGAGGGTGGTGGGGGCCCCAGAGACCCAGTACTTC,CASSSRVVGAPETQYF
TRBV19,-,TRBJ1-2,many,TGTGCCAGTAGTAGCGGATATGGCTACACCTTC,CASSSGYGYTF
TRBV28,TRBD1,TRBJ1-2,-,TGTGCCAGCAGCACGGACAGGGGTAACTATGGCTACACCTTC,CASSTDRGNYGYTF
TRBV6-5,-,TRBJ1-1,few,TGTGCCAGCAGTTACGTATTAGGGGATCTGGCTTTCTTT,CASSYVLGDLAFF
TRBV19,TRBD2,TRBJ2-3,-,TGTGCCAGTAGTCACAAAACCGGGACTAGCGGGGGAAATACGCAGTATTTT,CASSHKTGTSGGNTQYF
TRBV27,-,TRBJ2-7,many,TGTGCCGCGGGCCAGTCCTACGAGCAGTACTTC,CAAGQSYEQYF
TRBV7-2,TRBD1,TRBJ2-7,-,TGTGCCAGCAGCTCCCCGGGACAGGGCTACGAGCAGTACTTC,CASSSPGQGYEQYF
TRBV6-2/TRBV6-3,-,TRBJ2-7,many,TGTGCCAGCAGTTACTCGCCTCAGGGCGAGCAGTACTTC,CASSYSPQGEQYF
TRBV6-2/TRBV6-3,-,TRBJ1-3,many,TGTGCCAGCAGTTCCCCGACAGCTCAGACTGGAAACACCATATATTTT,CASSSPTAQTGNTIYF
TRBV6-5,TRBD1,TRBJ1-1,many,TGTGCCAGCAGTTACTCAGGGGGCGCAGAAACTGAAGCTTTCTTT,CASSYSGGAETEAFF
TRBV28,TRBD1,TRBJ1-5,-,TGTGCCAGCAGTTTACGTCGACAGGGACGGGGCAATCAGCCCCAGCATTTT,CASSLRRQGRGNQPQHF
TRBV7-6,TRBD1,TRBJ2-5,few,TGTGCCAGCAGCCCGGGACAGGTCAGGGGGACCCAGTACTTC,CASSPGQVRGTQYF
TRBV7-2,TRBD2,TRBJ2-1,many,TGTGCCAGCAGCGGACTAGCGGGGGGTGTAAATGAGCAGTTCTTC,CASSGLAGGVNEQFF
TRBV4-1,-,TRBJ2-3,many,TGCGCCAGCAGCGTGGTCGGCCTCTTGGATACGCAGTATTTT,CASSVVGLLDTQYF
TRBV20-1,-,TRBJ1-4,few,TGCAGTGCTCCTTTAACAGGCGCCGATGGAAAACTGTTTTTT,CSAPLTGADGKLFF
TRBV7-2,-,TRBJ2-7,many,TGTGCCAGCAGCTTAGGCGGTGGCAGAAAGTACGAGCAGTACTTC,CASSLGGGRKYEQYF
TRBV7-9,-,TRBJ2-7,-,TGTGCCAGCAGCTTAGGGGGCCCCTCCTACGAGCAGTACTTC,CASSLGGPSYEQYF
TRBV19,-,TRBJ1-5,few,TGTGCCAGTAGTACCCTCCGTAGAGGGGGCAATCAGCCCCAGCATTTT,CASSTLRRGGNQPQHF
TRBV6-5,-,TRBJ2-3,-,TGTGCCAGCAGTTACCTACGACTGGCAGATACGCAGTATTTT,CASSYLRLADTQYF
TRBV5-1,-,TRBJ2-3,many,TGCGCCAGCAGCTTGGCGGGACTTAGGGAGAGCACAGATACGCAGTATTTT,CASSLAGLRESTDTQYF
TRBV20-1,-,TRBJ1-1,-,TGCAGTGCTAGGGTGGGGAGGGTCACTGAAGCTTTCTTT,CSARVGRVTEAFF
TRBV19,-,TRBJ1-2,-,TGTGCCAGTACCCCGGGACTTTCGACTAACTATGGCTACACCTTC,CASTPGLSTNYGYTF
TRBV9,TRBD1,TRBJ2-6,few,TGTGCCAGCAGCGCCCAAGACAGGGGCCATCTTCCTGCCAACGTCCTGACTTTC,CASSAQDRGHLPANVLTF
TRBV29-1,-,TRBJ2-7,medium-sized,TGCAGCGGTGGAGCCCCCTACGAGCAGTACTTC,CSGGAPYEQYF
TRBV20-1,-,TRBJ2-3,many,TGCAGTGCTCTCACAGATACGCAGTATTTT,CSALTDTQYF
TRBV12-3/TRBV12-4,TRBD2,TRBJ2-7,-,TGTGCCAGCAGTTTATTGACTTGGACTAGCGGGGGCATACCGACCTACGAGCAGTACTTC,CASSLLTWTSGGIPTYEQYF
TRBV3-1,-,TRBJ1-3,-,TGTGCCAGCAGCCAAGATCCCGGAAACACCATATATTTT,CASSQDPGNTIYF